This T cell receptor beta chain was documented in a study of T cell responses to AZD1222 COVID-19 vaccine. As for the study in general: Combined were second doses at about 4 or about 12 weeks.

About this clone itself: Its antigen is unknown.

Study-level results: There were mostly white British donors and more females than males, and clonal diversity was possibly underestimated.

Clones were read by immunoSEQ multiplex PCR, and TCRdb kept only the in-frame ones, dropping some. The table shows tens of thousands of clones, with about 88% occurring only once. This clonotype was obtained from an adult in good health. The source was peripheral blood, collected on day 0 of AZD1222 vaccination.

As DNA, the CDR3 is TGTGCCATCAGTGAACAGAGCAATCAGCCCCAGCATTTT. Encoded protein: CAISEQSNQPQHF. The chain carries TRBV10-3 and TRBJ1-5; D is uncertain. The V end lost 3 bases, the J end lost 1 base, and 4 bases lay between the germline ends. There are 13 residues in the CDR3. Germline lookup yields CDR1 ENHRY and CDR2 SYGVKD.